Included here is one TCR beta chain sequence, with context. Its cognate antigen is unknown. These data come from a study of T cell repertoires in cytomegalovirus infection. Study as a whole: CMV epitopes used comprised recently identified HLA-C-restricted ones and well-studied HLA-B-restricted ones. CMV infection plus the matching HLA type was flagged by public TCR beta signatures.

The ends were cut back, 4 bases at V and 3 bases at J, with 13 bases in the middle. This CDR3 contains 14 residues. CDR1 SGHTA and CDR2 FQGNSA come from the germline V gene. MiXCR, run by TCRdb on the reads, gives a single entry per CDR3 protein. The data show approximately 350,000 distinct CDR3 sequences, with about 32% seen just once and about 14% held by the top ten. Study-level results: There were HLA-C-restricted CMV-specific TCR beta clonotypes dominating the ex vivo response. Summed public TCR beta family frequency identified CMV carriers bearing the relevant HLA.

The sample was cultured PBMCs, taken from culture after CMV antigen stimulation. V is TRBV7-2 and J is TRBJ2-7; D remains ambiguous. The receptor's source is a human donor in good health (CMV status not recorded). Some clones in this sample may be carry-over from other donors' samples. Here the CDR3 DNA reads TGTGCCAGCAGCTCTATCTTGGGCCTCTACGAGCAGTACTTC. The encoded protein is CASSSILGLYEQYF.